This section outlines one TCR beta chain sequence together with its context. Its antigen is unidentified. Only in-frame clones appear in the TCRdb table, and some are missing; sequencing was by immunoSEQ multiplex PCR. The repertoire consists of tens of thousands of clones, with 81% occurring once and the leading ten covering roughly 6.5%. Germline V CDR1 and CDR2: MGHRA, YSYEKL. Trimming removed 6 bases at V and 3 bases at J, with 8 bases between. This CDR3 has 12 amino acids. The source of the sample is a study of OX40 agonist ivuxolimab in advanced cancers. Study as a whole: Patients were dosed intravenously with ivuxolimab at 0.01 to 10 mg/kg every 2 weeks. Study-level points and caveats: Specificity for antigen went undetermined in the expanded peripheral T cells.

This sequence originates from an adult with an advanced solid tumor such as melanoma, head and neck, liver or kidney cancer. This chain connects TRBV4-1 to TRBJ1-2, with a possible D match to TRBD1 (5 bases). This specimen was CD4+ or CD8+ T cells sorted from blood, taken in a trial of the OX40 agonist ivuxolimab. CDR3 bases: TGCGCCAGCAGACGGGGCGACTATGGCTACACCTTC. Translating gives CASRRGDYGYTF.